This TCR beta chain derives from a study of blood T cell repertoires in COVID-19. About the research overall: The origin of the acute and convalescent COVID-19 samples was the United States, Italy and Spain.

CDR3 length equals 13 residues. Germline assignment: CDR1 MGHDK and CDR2 SYGVNS. The V gene lost 8 bases and the J gene lost 1 base, with 12 bases spanning the gap. In the authors' methods: Reference gene primer amplification in the assay estimated nucleated cell counts. The table came from immunoSEQ multiplex PCR; TCRdb's copy has only in-frame clones and leaves some out. V, J and clone size were drawn from that table, and D and trimming were deduced from the DNA. The data show around 190,000 clones, approximately 80% seen once. The chain is built from TRBV25-1 and TRBJ2-7, with TRBD1 as a possible D gene (6 bases). The receptor comes from a human donor in a cohort sampled during active COVID-19. The material sequenced was peripheral blood. CDR3 loop: CASVGDTSYEQYF. The CDR3 nucleotides are TGTGCCAGCGTGGGGGACACGTCCTACGAGCAGTACTTC.